Below, 12 T cell receptor beta chains from the same sample are listed, as sequenced in a study of CD8+ T cells in alopecia areata. RNA extraction and reverse transcription yielded cDNA as sequencing template. The repertoire was sequenced with immunoSEQ multiplex PCR; TCRdb's copy has only in-frame clones and lacks some. This table holds more than 9,000 clones, 50% to 60% found once. Researchers took lesional scalp punch biopsies and peripheral blood from people who were alopecia areata patients. The specimen was skin. The receptor source for this set is a human donor with alopecia areata.

The chain employs TRBV28 and TRBJ2-7, with 8 bases aligning to TRBD1. With 3 bases clipped from V and 12 bases from J, the junction kept 10 bases outside the gene matches. Germline V gives CDR1 MDHEN, CDR2 SYDVKM. This CDR3 spans 13 amino acids. CDR3 DNA sequence: TGTGCCAGCAGTTTGGTTCAGGGGGCAGATCCGTACTTC. Its protein product is CASSLVQGADPYF.

This clone was detected a few times. CDR3 nucleotide sequence: TGTGCCAGCAGTGCCAGGGTTCGCAATCAGCCCCAGCATTTT. It specifies CASSARVRNQPQHF. V gene TRBV27 combines with J gene TRBJ1-5, with a weak D call TRBD1 (5 bases). CDR1 is MNHEY and CDR2 is SMNVEV in the germline V gene (reference sequence). V dropped 5 bases and J dropped 2 bases, with 10 bases sitting between them. CDR3 length: 14 amino acids.

Points on this clone: Germline and junction disagree at one end, which may indicate a read error. The sample contains more than one DNA sequence encoding this CDR3. The V call is TRBV7-8, the J call TRBJ2-1; 9 nucleotides agree with TRBD2. Germline lookup yields CDR1 SGHVS and CDR2 FQNEAQ. The CDR3 length is 14 residues. The CDR3 is CASSPVRGGYEQFF. CDR3 in DNA: TGCGCCAGCAGCCCCGTGCGGGGGGGATATGAGCAGTTCTTC.

This chain links TRBV5-1 with TRBJ2-5; either TRBD1 or TRBD2 may supply D (6 bases each). This CDR3 region has 16 residues. Germline-derived CDR1 and CDR2 are SGHRS and YFSETQ. V was trimmed by 2 bases and J by 5 bases, leaving 19 bases between them. The CDR3: CASSLGGGTWLETQYF. DNA for the CDR3: TGCGCCAGCAGCTTAGGTGGCGGGACATGGTTGGAGACCCAGTACTTC.

The rearrangement uses TRBV7-8 and TRBJ1-1; D might be TRBD1 (5 bases). Trimming pared 0 bases from V and 1 base from J, leaving 9 bases between. The CDR3 sequence is 15 residues long. Germline CDR1 SGHVS, CDR2 FQNEAQ. The CDR3 sequence is CASSLAQGWNTEAFF. In DNA form, the CDR3 reads TGTGCCAGCAGCTTAGCGCAGGGATGGAACACTGAAGCTTTCTTT.

This sequence joins TRBV11-3 and TRBJ1-5; 7 bases line up with TRBD1. V gave up 1 base and J gave up 0 bases; unmatched junction bases: 15. The CDR3 has 20 residues. The germline V gene has CDR1 SGHNT and CDR2 YENEEA. The chain's CDR3 is CASSLVYWTGGFYSNQPQHF. CDR3 coding DNA: TGTGCCAGCAGCTTAGTGTACTGGACAGGCGGGTTTTATAGCAATCAGCCCCAGCATTTT.

This clone was seen a few times. This sequence joins TRBV2 and TRBJ2-7; D perhaps matches TRBD1 (5 bases). Germline V CDR1 and CDR2: SNHLY, FYNNEI. The ends were cut back, 3 bases at V and 3 bases at J, with 12 bases in the middle. The CDR3 length is 14 residues. CDR3 sequence reads: CASSDQGLLYEQYF. CDR3 DNA sequence: TGTGCCAGCAGTGACCAGGGTCTCCTCTACGAGCAGTACTTC. Looking up the rest from reference TRBV2 and TRBJ2-7 gives the full variable domain: EPEVTQTPSHQVTQMGQEVILRCVPISNHLYFYWYRQILGQKVEFLVSFYNNEISEKSEIFDDQFSVERPDGSNFTLKIRSTKLEDSAMYFCASSDQGLLYEQYFGPGTRLTVT.

This clone was picked up a small number of times. The J gene is TRBJ2-1, the V gene TRBV20-1; D gene ambiguous. The CDR3 runs 11 residues. Germline loops: CDR1 DFQATT, CDR2 SNEGSKA (reference sequence). The V end was cut by 5 bases, the J end by 7 bases, with 9 bases between. CDR3 sequence: CSAQGPNEQFF. CDR3 nucleotide sequence: TGCAGTGCTCAAGGTCCGAATGAGCAGTTCTTC.

The gene calls are TRBV15 and TRBJ2-7; TRBD2 matches at 11 bases. Trimming cost V 0 bases and J 5 bases; bases outside gene matches: 9. This CDR3 is 17 amino acids long. The germline gives CDR1 LNHNV, CDR2 YYDKDF (reference sequence). Here the CDR3 DNA reads TGTGCCACCAGCAGAGATTGGGAACTAGCGGGAGTAGACGAGCAGTACTTC. It specifies CATSRDWELAGVDEQYF.

This clone has more than one count but fewer than ten. This chain uses TRBV28 with TRBJ1-4, with D maybe TRBD1 (5 bases). Germline assignment: CDR1 MDHEN and CDR2 SYDVKM. The CDR3 has 16 amino acids. With 3 bases removed from V and 4 bases from J, the gap between germline ends came to 15 bases. The CDR3 DNA is TGTGCCAGCAGTTTTGGGTCGGGGCCTCTTAATGAAAAACTGTTTTTT. It yields the protein CASSFGSGPLNEKLFF.

This clone occurred a few times. The V call is TRBV7-2, the J call TRBJ2-1, with D possibly being TRBD2 (6 bases). V was shortened by 3 bases and J by 4 bases, with 7 bases between the two germline ends. The germline gives CDR1 SGHTA, CDR2 FQGNSA. The CDR3 contains 13 residues. The CDR3 DNA reads TGTGCCAGCAGCTTTGCGGGGTACAATGAGCAGTTCTTC. This translates into CASSFAGYNEQFF. Supplemented by reference TRBV7-2 and TRBJ2-1, the full variable domain reads GAGVSQSPSNKVTEKGKDVELRCDPISGHTALYWYRQSLGQGLEFLIYFQGNSAPDKSGLPSDRFSAERTGGSVSTLTIQRTQQEDSAVYLCASSFAGYNEQFFGPGTRLTVL.

The gene calls are TRBV9 and TRBJ2-3; maybe TRBD2 (5 bases). V dropped 0 bases and J dropped 4 bases, with 12 bases sitting between them. Looked up from germline, CDR1 is SGDLS and CDR2 is YYNGEE. CDR3 size: 15 residues. The CDR3 sequence is CASSVGPGDADTQYF. Here the CDR3 DNA reads TGTGCCAGCAGCGTAGGTCCCGGGGATGCAGATACGCAGTATTTT.